The sequence of this TCR beta chain was determined in a study of OX40 agonist ivuxolimab in advanced cancers. Regarding the study as a whole: More expanded clones were seen, on average, in CD8+ T cells than in CD4+. Antigen specificity of clonally expanded peripheral T cells was not established. Partial responders treated at 0.1-3.0 mg/kg exhibited clonal expansion among the lowest measured.

CDR3 length: 16 amino acids. Per germline, CDR1 SGHNT and CDR2 YYREEE (reference sequence). The ends were cut back, 4 bases at V and 1 base at J, with 15 bases in the middle. TCRdb keeps only in-frame clones here, not all; method: immunoSEQ multiplex PCR. The table records tens of thousands of clones, approximately 91% of them present only once. Points on this clone: Its antigen is currently unknown.

The specimen was CD4+ or CD8+ T cells sorted from blood, collected in a trial of the OX40 agonist ivuxolimab. The chain employs TRBV5-4 and TRBJ2-1; D unclear. This receptor was obtained from an adult with an advanced solid tumor such as melanoma, head and neck, liver or kidney cancer. The CDR3 DNA reads TGTGCCAGCAGCACACTACCCTCCCGGTCCTACAATGAGCAGTTCTTC. This codes for CASSTLPSRSYNEQFF. The complete variable domain, with remaining parts taken from reference TRBV5-4 and TRBJ2-1, reads ETGVTQSPTHLIKTRGQQVTLRCSSQSGHNTVSWYQQALGQGPQFIFQYYREEENGRGNFPPRFSGLQFPNYSSELNVNALELDDSALYLCASSTLPSRSYNEQFFGPGTRLTVL.